This TCR beta chain was observed in a study of T-cell reconstitution after alpha-beta-depleted transplantation in children. The study, taken as a whole, reports: Recipient T cells and thymic progenitors that survived were the source of the high TCRbeta diversity seen at day 60 in some patients. Several hundred expanded graft clones reportedly were the source of alpha-beta T cells about two months after transplant.

Unique molecular identifiers were used in preparing the TCRbeta library. Via MiXCR, TCRdb re-called the PCR reads, giving one row per CDR3 protein. The sample contains about 980,000 distinct CDR3 sequences, about 29% of which appear only once. CDR3 length: 17 residues. Germline assignment: CDR1 MGHRA and CDR2 YSYEKL. V lost 3 bases, J lost 0 bases, and 15 bases lay in between. This clonotype turned up a few times. Its specificity is not known. The material sequenced was PBMCs, mostly from graft donor cells, taken 360 days after TCRalphabeta/CD19-depleted stem cell transplant. This sequence joins TRBV4-1 and TRBJ2-4; no clear D. The receptor's source is a boy younger than two who had a stem cell transplant for SCID, so the T cells may come from the graft donor. CDR3 nucleotide sequence: TGCGCCAGCAGCCAGGTCCATCTTTGGGAAGCCAAAAACATTCAGTACTTC. It specifies CASSQVHLWEAKNIQYF.